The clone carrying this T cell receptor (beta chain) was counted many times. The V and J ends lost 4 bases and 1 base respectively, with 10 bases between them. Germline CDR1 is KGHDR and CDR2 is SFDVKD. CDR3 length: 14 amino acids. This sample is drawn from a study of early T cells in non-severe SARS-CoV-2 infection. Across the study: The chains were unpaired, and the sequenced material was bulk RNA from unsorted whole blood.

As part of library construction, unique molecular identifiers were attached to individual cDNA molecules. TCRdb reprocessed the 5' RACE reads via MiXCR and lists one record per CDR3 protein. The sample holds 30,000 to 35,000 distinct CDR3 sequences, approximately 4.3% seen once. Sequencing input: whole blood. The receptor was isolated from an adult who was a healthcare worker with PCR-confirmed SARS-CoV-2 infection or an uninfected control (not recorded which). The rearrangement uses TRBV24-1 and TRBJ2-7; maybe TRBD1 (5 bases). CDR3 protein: CATSERAGSYEQYF. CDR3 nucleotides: TGTGCCACCAGTGAACGGGCAGGGTCCTACGAGCAGTACTTC.